This TCR beta chain stems from a study of technical replicates of blood from several donors. Profiled with immunoSEQ multiplex PCR; TCRdb holds only in-frame clones, not every one. The sample yields around 80,000 clones, roughly 98% seen once. From germline, CDR1 is SGDLS and CDR2 YYNGEE. This CDR3 spans 16 amino acids. V shed 4 bases and J 4 bases; nucleotides not matched to a gene: 11. The chain combines TRBV9 with TRBJ1-1; TRBD1 agrees at 9 bases. The sequence was obtained from a human donor in good health. Sequenced sample: T cells isolated from PBMCs. The chain's CDR3 is CASSPGRRDRVTEAFF. CDR3 nucleotide sequence: TGTGCCAGCAGCCCCGGGCGAAGGGACAGGGTCACTGAAGCTTTCTTT. Variable domain in full (rest from reference TRBV9 and TRBJ1-1): DSGVTQTPKHLITATGQRVTLRCSPRSGDLSVYWYQQSLDQGLQFLIQYYNGEERAKGNILERFSAQQFPDLHSELNLSSLELGDSALYFCASSPGRRDRVTEAFFGQGTRLTVV.